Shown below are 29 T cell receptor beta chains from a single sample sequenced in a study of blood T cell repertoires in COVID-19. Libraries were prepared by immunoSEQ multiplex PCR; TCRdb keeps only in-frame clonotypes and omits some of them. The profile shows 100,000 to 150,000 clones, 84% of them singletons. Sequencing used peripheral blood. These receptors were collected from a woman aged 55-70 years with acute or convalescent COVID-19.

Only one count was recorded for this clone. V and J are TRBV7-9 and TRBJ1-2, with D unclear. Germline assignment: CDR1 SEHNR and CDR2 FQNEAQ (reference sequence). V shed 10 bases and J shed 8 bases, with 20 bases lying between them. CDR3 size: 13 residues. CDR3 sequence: CATPPVHLRGYTF. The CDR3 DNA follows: TGTGCCACCCCCCCTGTCCACCTGAGGGGCTACACCTTC.

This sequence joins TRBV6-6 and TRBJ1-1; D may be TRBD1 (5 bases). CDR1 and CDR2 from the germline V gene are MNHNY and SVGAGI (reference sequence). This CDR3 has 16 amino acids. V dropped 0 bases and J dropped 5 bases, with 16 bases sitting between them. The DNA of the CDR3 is TGTGCCAGCAGTTACTCACGGGGACGGGGGGGAACTGAAGCTTTCTTT. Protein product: CASSYSRGRGGTEAFF.

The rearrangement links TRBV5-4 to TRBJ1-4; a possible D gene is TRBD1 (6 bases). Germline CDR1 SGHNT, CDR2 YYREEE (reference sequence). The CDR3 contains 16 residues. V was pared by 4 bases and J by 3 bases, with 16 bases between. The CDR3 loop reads CASSRGGTQSNEKLFF. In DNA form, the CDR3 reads TGTGCCAGCAGCCGGGGGGGCACACAGTCTAATGAAAAACTGTTTTTT.

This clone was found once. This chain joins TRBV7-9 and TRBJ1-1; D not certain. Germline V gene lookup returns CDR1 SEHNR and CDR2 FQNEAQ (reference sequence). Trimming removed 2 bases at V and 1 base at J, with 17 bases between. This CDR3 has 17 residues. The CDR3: CASSLPARGSRNTEAFF. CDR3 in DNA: TGTGCCAGCAGCTTACCCGCGCGCGGGAGTCGGAACACTGAAGCTTTCTTT.

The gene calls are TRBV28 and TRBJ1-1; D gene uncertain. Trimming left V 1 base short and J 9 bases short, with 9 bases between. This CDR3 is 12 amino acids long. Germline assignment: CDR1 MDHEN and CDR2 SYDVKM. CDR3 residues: CASSLLSRKAFF. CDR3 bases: TGTGCCAGCAGTTTATTATCCAGAAAAGCTTTCTTT.

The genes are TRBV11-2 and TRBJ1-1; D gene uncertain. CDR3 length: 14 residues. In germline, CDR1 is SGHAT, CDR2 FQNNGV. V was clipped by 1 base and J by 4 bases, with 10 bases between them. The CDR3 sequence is CASSLAGVSTEAFF. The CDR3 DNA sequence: TGTGCCAGCAGCTTAGCCGGGGTGAGCACTGAAGCTTTCTTT.

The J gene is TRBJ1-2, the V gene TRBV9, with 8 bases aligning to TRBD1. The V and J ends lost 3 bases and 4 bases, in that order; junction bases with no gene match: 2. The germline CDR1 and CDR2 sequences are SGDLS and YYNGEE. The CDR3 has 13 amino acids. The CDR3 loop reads CASSEQGGYGYTF. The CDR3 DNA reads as TGTGCCAGCAGCGAACAGGGGGGCTATGGCTACACCTTC.

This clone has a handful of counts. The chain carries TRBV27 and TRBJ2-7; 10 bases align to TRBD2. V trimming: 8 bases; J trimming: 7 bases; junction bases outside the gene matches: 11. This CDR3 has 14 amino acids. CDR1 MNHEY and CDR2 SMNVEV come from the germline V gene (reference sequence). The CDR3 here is CASGPGTSVREQYF. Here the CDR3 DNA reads TGTGCCAGCGGACCAGGGACTAGCGTGCGAGAGCAGTACTTC.

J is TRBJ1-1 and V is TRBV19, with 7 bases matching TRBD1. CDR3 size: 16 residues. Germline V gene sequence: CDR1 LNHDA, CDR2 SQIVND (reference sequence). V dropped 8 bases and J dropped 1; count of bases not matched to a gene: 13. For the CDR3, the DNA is TGTGCCAGTGAGGGACAGTATTCAACCAGGAACACTGAAGCTTTCTTT. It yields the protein CASEGQYSTRNTEAFF.

This chain's CDR3 is CASSIYPGRPEQYF. Written as DNA, the CDR3 is TGTGCCAGTAGTATTTATCCAGGCCGACCCGAGCAGTACTTC. This rearrangement joins TRBV19 to TRBJ2-7; D remains ambiguous. The CDR3 runs to 14 residues. Germline values: CDR1 LNHDA, CDR2 SQIVND (reference sequence). Trimming shortened V by 3 bases and J by 6 bases, and 15 bases separated the two germline ends.

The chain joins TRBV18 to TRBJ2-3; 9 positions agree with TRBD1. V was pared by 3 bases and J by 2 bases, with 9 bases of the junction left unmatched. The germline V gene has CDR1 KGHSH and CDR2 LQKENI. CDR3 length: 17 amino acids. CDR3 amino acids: CASSPYLGTGLTDTQYF. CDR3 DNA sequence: TGTGCCAGCTCACCGTACCTAGGGACAGGGCTCACAGATACGCAGTATTTT.

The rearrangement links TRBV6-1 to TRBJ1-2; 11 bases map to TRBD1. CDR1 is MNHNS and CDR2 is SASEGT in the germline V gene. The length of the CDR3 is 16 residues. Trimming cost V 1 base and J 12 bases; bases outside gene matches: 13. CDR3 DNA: TGTGCCAGCAGTGAAGTATCTCGTTTTCCGGGACAGGGGGACACCTTC. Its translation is CASSEVSRFPGQGDTF.

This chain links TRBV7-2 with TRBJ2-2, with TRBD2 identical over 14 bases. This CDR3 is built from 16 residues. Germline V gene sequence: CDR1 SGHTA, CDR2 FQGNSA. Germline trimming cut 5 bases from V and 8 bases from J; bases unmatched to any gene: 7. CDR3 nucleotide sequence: TGTGCCAGCAGCCCCCCGGGACTAGCGGGGGCAGGGGAGCTGTTTTTT. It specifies CASSPPGLAGAGELFF.

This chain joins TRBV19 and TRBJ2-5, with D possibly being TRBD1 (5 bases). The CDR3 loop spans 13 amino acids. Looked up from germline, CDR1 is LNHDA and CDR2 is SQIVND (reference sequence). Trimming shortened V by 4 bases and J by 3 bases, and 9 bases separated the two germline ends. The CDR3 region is CASSTGQKETQYF. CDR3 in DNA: TGTGCCAGTAGTACAGGGCAGAAAGAGACCCAGTACTTC.

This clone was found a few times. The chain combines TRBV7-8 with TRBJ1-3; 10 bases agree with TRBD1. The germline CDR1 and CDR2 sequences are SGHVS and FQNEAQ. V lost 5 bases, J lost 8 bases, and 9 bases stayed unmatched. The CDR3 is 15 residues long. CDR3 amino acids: CASSPLRGQGDTIYF. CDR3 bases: TGTGCCAGCAGCCCTCTTCGAGGACAGGGGGACACCATATATTTT.

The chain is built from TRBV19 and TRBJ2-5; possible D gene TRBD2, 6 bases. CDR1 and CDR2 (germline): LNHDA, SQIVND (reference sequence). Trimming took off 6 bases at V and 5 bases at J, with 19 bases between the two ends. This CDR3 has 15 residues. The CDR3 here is CASRWRDVSTETQYF. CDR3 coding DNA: TGTGCCAGTAGGTGGCGGGACGTATCGACGGAGACCCAGTACTTC.

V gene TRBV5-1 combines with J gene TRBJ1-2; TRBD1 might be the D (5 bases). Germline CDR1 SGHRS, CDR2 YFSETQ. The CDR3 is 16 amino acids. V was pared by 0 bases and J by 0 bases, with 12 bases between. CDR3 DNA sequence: TGCGCCAGCAGCTTGGGGGTGGTACAGGCTAACTATGGCTACACCTTC. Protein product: CASSLGVVQANYGYTF.

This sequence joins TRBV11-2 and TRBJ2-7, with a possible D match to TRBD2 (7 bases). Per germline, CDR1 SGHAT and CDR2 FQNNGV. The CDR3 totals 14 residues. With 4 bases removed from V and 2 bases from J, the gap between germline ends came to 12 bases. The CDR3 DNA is TGTGCCAGCAGCTATCACGGGGGGCCCTACGAGCAGTACTTC. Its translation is CASSYHGGPYEQYF.

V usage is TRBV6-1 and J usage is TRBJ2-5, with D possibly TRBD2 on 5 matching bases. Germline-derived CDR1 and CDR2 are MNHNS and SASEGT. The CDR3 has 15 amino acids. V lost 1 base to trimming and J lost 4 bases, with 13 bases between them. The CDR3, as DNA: TGTGCCAGCAGTGAAGTCCCCCGGGCGGGAGAGACCCAGTACTTC. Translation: CASSEVPRAGETQYF.

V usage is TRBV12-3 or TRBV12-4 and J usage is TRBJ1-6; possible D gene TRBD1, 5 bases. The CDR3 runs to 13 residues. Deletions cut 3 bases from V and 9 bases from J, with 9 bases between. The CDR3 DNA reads TGTGCCAGCAGTTTTGGGAGGGGTTCACCCCTCCACTTT. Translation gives CASSFGRGSPLHF.

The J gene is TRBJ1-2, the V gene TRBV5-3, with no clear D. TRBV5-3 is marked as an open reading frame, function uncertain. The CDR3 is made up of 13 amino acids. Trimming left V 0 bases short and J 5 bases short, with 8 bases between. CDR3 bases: TGTGCCAGAAGCTTGGCCCCCAGGTATGGCTACACCTTC. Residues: CARSLAPRYGYTF.

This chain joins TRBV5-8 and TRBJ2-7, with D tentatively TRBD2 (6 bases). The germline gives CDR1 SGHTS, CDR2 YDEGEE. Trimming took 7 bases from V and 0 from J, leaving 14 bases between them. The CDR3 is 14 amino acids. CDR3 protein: CASCRDSSSYEQYV. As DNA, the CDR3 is TGTGCCAGCTGTAGGGACTCGAGCTCCTACGAGCAGTACGTC.

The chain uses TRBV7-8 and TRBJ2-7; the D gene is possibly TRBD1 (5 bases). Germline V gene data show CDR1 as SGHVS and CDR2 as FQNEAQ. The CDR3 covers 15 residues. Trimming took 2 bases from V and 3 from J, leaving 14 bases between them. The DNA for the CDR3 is TGTGCCAGCAGCTTACTACCGACAGAACTCTACGAGCAGTACTTC. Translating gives CASSLLPTELYEQYF.

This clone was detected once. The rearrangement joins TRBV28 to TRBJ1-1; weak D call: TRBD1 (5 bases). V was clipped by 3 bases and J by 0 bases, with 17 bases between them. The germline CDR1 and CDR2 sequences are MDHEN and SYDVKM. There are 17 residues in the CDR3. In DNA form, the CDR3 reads TGTGCCAGCAGTTTTCGGACAAGTTTTCTCATGAACACTGAAGCTTTCTTT. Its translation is CASSFRTSFLMNTEAFF.

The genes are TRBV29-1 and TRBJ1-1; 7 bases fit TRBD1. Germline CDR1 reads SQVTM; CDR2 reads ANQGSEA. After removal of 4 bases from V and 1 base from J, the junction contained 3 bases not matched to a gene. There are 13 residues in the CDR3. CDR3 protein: CSVAGQENTEAFF. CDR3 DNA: TGCAGCGTTGCCGGACAGGAGAACACTGAAGCTTTCTTT.

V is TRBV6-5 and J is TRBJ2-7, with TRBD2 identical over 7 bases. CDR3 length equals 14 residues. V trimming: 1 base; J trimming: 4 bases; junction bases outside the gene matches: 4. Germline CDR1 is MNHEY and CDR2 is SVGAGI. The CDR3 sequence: CASSYLTSPYEQYF. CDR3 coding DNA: TGTGCCAGCAGTTACTTGACTAGCCCATACGAGCAGTACTTC.

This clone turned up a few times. DNA for the CDR3: TGTGCCAGCAGCCCCTCTTTCCGGACAGATACGCAGTATTTT. Its protein product is CASSPSFRTDTQYF. The genes are TRBV11-1 and TRBJ2-3; D not resolved. Between the trimmed V and J ends, which lost 5 bases and 3 bases, there was a span of 12 bases. Germline V gene sequence: CDR1 SGHAT, CDR2 FQDESV (reference sequence). The CDR3 is made up of 14 amino acids.

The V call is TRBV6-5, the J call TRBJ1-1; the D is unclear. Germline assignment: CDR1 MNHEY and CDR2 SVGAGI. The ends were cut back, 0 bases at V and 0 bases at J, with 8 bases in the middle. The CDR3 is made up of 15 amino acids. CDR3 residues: CASSYSRVMNTEAFF. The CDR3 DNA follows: TGTGCCAGCAGTTACTCGCGGGTAATGAACACTGAAGCTTTCTTT.

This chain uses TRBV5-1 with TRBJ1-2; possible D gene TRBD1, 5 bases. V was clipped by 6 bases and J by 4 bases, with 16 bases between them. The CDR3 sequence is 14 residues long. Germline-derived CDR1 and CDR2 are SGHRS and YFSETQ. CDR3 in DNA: TGCGCCAGCACCCCCGGGGGTGGGTCCTATGGCTACACCTTC. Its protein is CASTPGGGSYGYTF. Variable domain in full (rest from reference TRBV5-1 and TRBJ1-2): KAGVTQTPRYLIKTRGQQVTLSCSPISGHRSVSWYQQTPGQGLQFLFEYFSETQRNKGNFPGRFSGRQFSNSRSEMNVSTLELGDSALYLCASTPGGGSYGYTFGSGTRLTVV.